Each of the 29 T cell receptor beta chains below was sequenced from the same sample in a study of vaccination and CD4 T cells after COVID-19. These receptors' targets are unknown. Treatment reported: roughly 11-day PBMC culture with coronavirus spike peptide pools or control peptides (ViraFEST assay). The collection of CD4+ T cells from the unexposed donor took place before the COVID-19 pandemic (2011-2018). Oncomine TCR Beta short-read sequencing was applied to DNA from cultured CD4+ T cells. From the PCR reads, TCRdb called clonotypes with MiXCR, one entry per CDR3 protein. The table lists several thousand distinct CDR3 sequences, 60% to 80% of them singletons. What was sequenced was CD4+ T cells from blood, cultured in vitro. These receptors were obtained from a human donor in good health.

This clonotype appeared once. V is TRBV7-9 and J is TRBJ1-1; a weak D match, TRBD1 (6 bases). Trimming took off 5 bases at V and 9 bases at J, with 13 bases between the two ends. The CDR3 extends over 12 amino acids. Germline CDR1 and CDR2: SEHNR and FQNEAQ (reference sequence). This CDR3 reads CASSEPQGKAFF. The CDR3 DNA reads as TGTGCCAGCAGCGAGCCACAGGGAAAAGCTTTCTTT.

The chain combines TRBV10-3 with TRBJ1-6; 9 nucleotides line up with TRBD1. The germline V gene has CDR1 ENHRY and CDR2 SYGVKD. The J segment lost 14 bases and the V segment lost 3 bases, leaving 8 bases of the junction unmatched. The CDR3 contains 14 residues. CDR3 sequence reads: CAISDYRGRDALHF. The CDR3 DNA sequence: TGTGCCATCAGTGATTACAGGGGGCGAGACGCCCTCCACTTT.

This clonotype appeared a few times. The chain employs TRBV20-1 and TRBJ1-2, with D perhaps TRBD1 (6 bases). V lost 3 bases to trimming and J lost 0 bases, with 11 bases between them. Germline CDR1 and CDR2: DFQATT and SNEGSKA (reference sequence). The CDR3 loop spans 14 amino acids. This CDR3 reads CSASSGVSNYGYTF. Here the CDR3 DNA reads TGCAGTGCTAGTTCAGGGGTGTCTAACTATGGCTACACCTTC.

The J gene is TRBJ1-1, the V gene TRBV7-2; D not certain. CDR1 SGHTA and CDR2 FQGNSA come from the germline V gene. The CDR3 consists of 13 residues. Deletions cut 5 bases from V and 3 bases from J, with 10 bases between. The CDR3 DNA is TGTGCCAGCAGCCTAGAGGCGGACACTGAAGCTTTCTTT. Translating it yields CASSLEADTEAFF.

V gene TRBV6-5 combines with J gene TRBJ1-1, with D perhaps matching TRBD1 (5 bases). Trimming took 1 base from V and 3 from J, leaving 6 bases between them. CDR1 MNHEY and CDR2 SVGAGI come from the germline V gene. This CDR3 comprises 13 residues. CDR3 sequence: CASSYLGDTEAFF. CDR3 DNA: TGTGCCAGCAGTTACTTGGGGGACACTGAAGCTTTCTTT.

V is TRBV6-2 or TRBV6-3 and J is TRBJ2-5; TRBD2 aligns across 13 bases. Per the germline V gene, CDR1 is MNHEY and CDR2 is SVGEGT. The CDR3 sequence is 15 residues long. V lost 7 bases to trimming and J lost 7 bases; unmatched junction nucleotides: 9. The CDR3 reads CASTGLAGDPGTQYF. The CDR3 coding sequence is TGTGCCAGCACTGGACTAGCGGGGGACCCCGGGACCCAGTACTTC.

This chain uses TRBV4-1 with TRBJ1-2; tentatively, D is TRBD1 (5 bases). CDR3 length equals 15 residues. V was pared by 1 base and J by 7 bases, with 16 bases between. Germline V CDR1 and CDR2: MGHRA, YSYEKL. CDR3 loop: CASSQGGAGQSGYTF. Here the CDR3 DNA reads TGCGCCAGCAGCCAAGGTGGAGCAGGGCAAAGTGGCTACACCTTC.

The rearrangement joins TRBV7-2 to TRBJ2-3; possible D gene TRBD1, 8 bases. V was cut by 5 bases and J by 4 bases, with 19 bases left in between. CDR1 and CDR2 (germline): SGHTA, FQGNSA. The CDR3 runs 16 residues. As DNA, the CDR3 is TGTGCCAGCAGCCCCGGCCAGGGGGCGGGAGCAGATACGCAGTATTTT. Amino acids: CASSPGQGAGADTQYF. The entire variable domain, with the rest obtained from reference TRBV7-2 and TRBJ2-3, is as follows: GAGVSQSPSNKVTEKGKDVELRCDPISGHTALYWYRQSLGQGLEFLIYFQGNSAPDKSGLPSDRFSAERTGGSVSTLTIQRTQQEDSAVYLCASSPGQGAGADTQYFGPGTRLTVL.

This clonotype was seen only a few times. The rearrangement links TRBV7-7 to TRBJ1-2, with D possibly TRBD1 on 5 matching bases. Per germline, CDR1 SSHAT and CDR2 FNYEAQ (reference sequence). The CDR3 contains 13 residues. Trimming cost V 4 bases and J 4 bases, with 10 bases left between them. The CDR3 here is CASSSDSSYGYTF. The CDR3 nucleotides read TGTGCCAGCAGCTCAGACAGCTCCTATGGCTACACCTTC. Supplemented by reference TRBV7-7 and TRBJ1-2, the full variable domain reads GAGVSQSPRYKVTKRGQDVTLRCDPISSHATLYWYQQALGQGPEFLTYFNYEAQPDKSGLPSDRFSAERPEGSISTLTIQRTEQRDSAMYRCASSSDSSYGYTFGSGTRLTVV.

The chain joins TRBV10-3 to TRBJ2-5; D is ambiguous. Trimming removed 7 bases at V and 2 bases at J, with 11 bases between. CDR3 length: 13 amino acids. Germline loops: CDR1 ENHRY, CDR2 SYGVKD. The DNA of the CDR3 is TGTGCCATCACCAGGACGCCTCAAGAGACCCAGTACTTC. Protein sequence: CAITRTPQETQYF.

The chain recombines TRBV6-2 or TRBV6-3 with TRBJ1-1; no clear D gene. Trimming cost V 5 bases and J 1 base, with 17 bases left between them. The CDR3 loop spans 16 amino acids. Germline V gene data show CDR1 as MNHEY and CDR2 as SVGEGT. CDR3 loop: CASSPRLGSKNTEAFF. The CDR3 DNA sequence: TGTGCCAGCAGTCCCCGACTGGGCTCCAAGAACACTGAAGCTTTCTTT.

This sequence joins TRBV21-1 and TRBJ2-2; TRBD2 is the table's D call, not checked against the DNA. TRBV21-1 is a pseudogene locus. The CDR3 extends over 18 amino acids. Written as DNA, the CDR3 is TGTGCCAGCAGCCGAAACCGACTAGCGGGATTTGACACCGGGGAGCTGTTTTTT. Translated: CASSRNRLAGFDTGELFF.

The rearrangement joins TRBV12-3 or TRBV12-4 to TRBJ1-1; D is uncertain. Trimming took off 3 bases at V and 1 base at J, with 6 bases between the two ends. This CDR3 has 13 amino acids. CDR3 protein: CASSFAGNTEAFF. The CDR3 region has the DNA TGTGCCAGCAGTTTCGCGGGGAACACTGAAGCTTTCTTT.

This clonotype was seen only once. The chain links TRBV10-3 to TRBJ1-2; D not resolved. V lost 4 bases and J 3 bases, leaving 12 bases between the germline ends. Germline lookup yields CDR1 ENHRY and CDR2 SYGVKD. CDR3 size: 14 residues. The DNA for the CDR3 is TGTGCCATCAGTGGATGGGGAGTGGACTATGGCTACACCTTC. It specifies CAISGWGVDYGYTF.

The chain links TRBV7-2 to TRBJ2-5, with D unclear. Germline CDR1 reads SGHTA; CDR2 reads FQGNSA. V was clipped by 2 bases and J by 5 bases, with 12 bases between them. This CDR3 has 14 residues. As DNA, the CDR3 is TGTGCCAGCAGCTTATCCAGCGCTGTGGAGACCCAGTACTTC. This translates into CASSLSSAVETQYF.

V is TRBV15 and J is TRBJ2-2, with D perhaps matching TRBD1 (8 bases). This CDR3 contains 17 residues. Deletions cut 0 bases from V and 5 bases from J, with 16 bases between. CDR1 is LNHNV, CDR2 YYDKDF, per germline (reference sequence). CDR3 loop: CATSRDLGQGGTGELFF. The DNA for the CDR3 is TGTGCCACCAGCAGAGATCTAGGACAGGGAGGGACCGGGGAGCTGTTTTTT.

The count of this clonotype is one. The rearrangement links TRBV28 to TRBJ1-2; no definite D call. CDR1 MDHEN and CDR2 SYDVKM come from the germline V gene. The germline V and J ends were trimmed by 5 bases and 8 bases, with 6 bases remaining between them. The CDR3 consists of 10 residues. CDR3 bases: TGTGCCAGCAGTCCGCCAGGCTACACCTTC. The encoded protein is CASSPPGYTF.

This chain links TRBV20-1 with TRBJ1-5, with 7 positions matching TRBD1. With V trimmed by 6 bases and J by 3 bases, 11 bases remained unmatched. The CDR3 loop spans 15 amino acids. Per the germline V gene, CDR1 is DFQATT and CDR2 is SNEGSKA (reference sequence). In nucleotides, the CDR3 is TGCAGTGCCTCCTCCGGGACAGTAATCAATCAGCCCCAGCATTTT. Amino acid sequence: CSASSGTVINQPQHF.

The CDR3 bases are TGCAGTGCTAGAGCGCACGACAGGGTGACCCCAGCCTACGAGCAGTACTTC. Translated: CSARAHDRVTPAYEQYF. The chain carries TRBV20-1 and TRBJ2-7, with 7 bases that match TRBD1. The length of the CDR3 is 17 residues. With 1 base clipped from V and 2 bases from J, the junction kept 14 bases outside the gene matches. Germline V gene data show CDR1 as DFQATT and CDR2 as SNEGSKA (reference sequence).

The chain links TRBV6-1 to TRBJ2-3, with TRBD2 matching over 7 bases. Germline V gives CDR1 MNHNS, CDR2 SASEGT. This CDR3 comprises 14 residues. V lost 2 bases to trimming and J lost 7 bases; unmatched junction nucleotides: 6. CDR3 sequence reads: CASSEQAGFHTQYF. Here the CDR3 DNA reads TGTGCCAGCAGTGAACAAGCGGGGTTCCATACGCAGTATTTT.

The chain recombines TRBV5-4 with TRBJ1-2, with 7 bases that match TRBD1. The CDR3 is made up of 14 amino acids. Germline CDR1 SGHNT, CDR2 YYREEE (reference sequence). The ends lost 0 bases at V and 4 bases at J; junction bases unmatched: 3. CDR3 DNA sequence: TGTGCCAGCAGCTTGGAAAGGGGGCTCTATGGCTACACCTTC. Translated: CASSLERGLYGYTF.

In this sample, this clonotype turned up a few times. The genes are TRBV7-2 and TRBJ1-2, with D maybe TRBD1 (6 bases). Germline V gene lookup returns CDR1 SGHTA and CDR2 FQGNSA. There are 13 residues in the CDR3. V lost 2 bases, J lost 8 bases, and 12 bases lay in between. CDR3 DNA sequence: TGTGCCAGCAGCTTAAAAAGGGGGTTCGGCTACACCTTC. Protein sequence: CASSLKRGFGYTF.

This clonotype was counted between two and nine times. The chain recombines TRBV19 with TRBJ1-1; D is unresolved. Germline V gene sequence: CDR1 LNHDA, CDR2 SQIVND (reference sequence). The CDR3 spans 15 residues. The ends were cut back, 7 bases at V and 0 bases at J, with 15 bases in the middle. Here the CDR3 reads CASKQTEAVNTEAFF. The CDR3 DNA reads TGTGCCAGTAAACAGACGGAGGCGGTGAACACTGAAGCTTTCTTT.

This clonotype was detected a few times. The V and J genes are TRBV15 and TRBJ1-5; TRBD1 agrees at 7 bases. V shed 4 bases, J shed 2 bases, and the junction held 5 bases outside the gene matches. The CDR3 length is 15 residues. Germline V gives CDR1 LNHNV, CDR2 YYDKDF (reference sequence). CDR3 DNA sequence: TGTGCCACCAGCACAAGACAGGGCGGCAATCAGCCCCAGCATTTT. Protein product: CATSTRQGGNQPQHF. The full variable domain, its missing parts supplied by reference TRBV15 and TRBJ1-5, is DAMVIQNPRYQVTQFGKPVTLSCSQTLNHNVMYWYQQKSSQAPKLLFHYYDKDFNNEADTPDNFQSRRPNTSFCFLDIRSPGLGDTAMYLCATSTRQGGNQPQHFGDGTRLSIL.

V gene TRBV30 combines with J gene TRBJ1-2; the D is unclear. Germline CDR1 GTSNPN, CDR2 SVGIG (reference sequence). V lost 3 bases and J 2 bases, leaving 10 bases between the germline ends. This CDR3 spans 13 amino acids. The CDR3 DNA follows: TGTGCCTGGAGGGGATCCGCGAACTATGGCTACACCTTC. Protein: CAWRGSANYGYTF.

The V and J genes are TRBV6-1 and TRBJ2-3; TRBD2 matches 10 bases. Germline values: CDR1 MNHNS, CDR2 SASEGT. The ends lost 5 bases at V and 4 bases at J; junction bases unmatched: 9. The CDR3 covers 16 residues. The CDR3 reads CASSPPRAGGPDTQYF. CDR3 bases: TGTGCCAGCAGTCCGCCCCGAGCGGGAGGGCCAGATACGCAGTATTTT.

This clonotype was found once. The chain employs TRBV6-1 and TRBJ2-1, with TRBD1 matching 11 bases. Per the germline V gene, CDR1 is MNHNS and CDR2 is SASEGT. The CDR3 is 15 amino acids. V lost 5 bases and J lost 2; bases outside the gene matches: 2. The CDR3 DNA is TGTGCCAGCAGTAGGACAGGGGGCACCTACAATGAGCAGTTCTTC. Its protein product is CASSRTGGTYNEQFF.

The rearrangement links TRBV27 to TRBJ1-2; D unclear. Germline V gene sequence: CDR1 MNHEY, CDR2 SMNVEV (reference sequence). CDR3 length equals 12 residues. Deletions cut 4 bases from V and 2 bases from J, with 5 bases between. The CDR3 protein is CASSSGNYGYTF. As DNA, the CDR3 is TGTGCCAGCAGTTCAGGAAACTATGGCTACACCTTC.

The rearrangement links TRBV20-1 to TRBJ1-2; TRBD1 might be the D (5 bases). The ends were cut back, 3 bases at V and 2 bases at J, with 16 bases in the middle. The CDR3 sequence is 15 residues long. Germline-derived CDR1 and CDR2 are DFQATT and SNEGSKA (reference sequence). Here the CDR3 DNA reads TGCAGTGCTAGTTCTGTGGGACTCCGAAACTATGGCTACACCTTC. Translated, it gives CSASSVGLRNYGYTF.